The clone carrying this T cell receptor beta chain showed up many times. The data derive from a study of read filtering for tumor transcriptome and immune sequencing. V was pared by 11 bases and J by 1 base, with 11 bases between. Germline CDR1 is MNHEY and CDR2 is SVGAGI. CDR3 length equals 12 residues. From about 0.4 ug of RNA, a library with molecular barcoded alpha/delta and beta/gamma adaptors was made. A single record per CDR3 protein comes from TCRdb applying MiXCR to the reads. The sample comprises 30,000 to 40,000 distinct CDR3 sequences, around 15% of which are singletons, and more than 15% rests with the top ten.

This chain connects TRBV6-5 to TRBJ1-1, with D tentatively TRBD1 (5 bases). The sequenced sample consisted of a population of CD138-negative cells sorted from bone marrow. This clonotype was obtained from a donor aged 40 or older with multiple myeloma. The CDR3 here is CAVRGKNTEAFF. The DNA of the CDR3 is TGTGCCGTTCGGGGGAAGAACACTGAAGCTTTCTTT.